Listed here is a single TCR beta chain. The data derive from a study of blood T cells in healthy people across ages. The CDR3 covers 15 residues. V lost 5 bases and J lost 2, with 15 bases in between. Germline lookup yields CDR1 SEHNR and CDR2 FQNEAQ (reference sequence). PCR was performed a second time for roughly 7 to 11 cycles using a sample-barcoded 5' primer and a J-beta primer mix. One entry per CDR3 protein, called by TCRdb with MiXCR from the 5' RACE reads. The table includes 950,000 to 1,200,000 distinct CDR3 sequences, roughly two fifths detected once. The specimen was blood. The origin of this receptor is a man in his late teens or twenties in good health. This chain connects TRBV7-9 to TRBJ2-5, with D possibly TRBD1 on 6 matching bases. The CDR3 coding sequence is TGTGCCAGCAGCCTTCGAGGACAGACACAAGAGACCCAGTACTTC. Its translation: CASSLRGQTQETQYF.